A selection of T cell receptor beta chains follows, all from one sample in a study of blood T cell repertoires in COVID-19. Measured with immunoSEQ multiplex PCR; TCRdb has only the in-frame clones, and not every one. The table has 55,000 or so clones, around 80% seen once; the top ten hold more than 4.5%. The source material was peripheral blood. Receptor source: a human donor in a cohort sampled during active or convalescent COVID-19. Both conserved end residues are part of each CDR3. The order of the fields is V gene, D gene, J gene, clone size, CDR3 protein, CDR3 DNA. The D gene is left open where the match is weak. Expanded clones are given a class, and other clones once, few, many or no size at all.

TRBV30	.	TRBJ1-4	few	CAWSVRENEKLFF	TGTGCCTGGAGTGTCCGGGAGAATGAAAAACTGTTTTTT
TRBV19	.	TRBJ2-6	.	CASRRGRGESGANVLTF	TGTGCCAGTAGAAGGGGGCGGGGGGAATCTGGGGCCAACGTCCTGACTTTC
TRBV7-3	TRBD1	TRBJ1-1	few	CASSSQTTRGLATEAFF	TGTGCCAGCAGCTCCCAAACAACCAGGGGGTTGGCCACTGAAGCTTTCTTT
TRBV3-1/TRBV3-2	.	TRBJ2-3	.	CASSGGGVSVDTQYF	TGTGCCAGCAGCGGTGGAGGGGTTTCTGTAGATACGCAGTATTTT
TRBV24-1	.	TRBJ2-1	.	CATGTGTYNEQFF	TGTGCCACCGGTACAGGGACCTACAATGAGCAGTTCTTC
TRBV5-1	.	TRBJ1-3	.	CASSLGGTPAGNTIYF	TGCGCCAGCAGCTTGGGGGGGACACCCGCTGGAAACACCATATATTTT
TRBV3-1/TRBV3-2	.	TRBJ2-2	.	CASSLYSNTGELFF	TGTGCCAGCAGCCTGTACTCGAACACCGGGGAGCTGTTTTTT
TRBV29-1	.	TRBJ1-2	.	CSVEGRDTYGYTF	TGCAGCGTTGAGGGCAGGGACACCTATGGCTACACCTTC
TRBV18	TRBD1	TRBJ1-1	.	CASSPSNRGLYTEAFF	TGTGCCAGCTCACCATCCAACAGGGGGCTGTACACTGAAGCTTTCTTT
TRBV6-5	.	TRBJ1-2	.	CATPAQVPNYGYTF	TGTGCCACCCCCGCACAAGTTCCGAACTATGGCTACACCTTC
TRBV3-1/TRBV3-2	.	TRBJ2-7	.	CASSPGVEQYF	TGTGCCAGCAGCCCAGGGGTTGAGCAGTACTTC
TRBV7-2	.	TRBJ2-7	few	CASSLGLLGSSYEQYF	TGTGCCAGCAGCTTGGGGCTCTTGGGCTCCTCCTACGAGCAGTACTTC
TRBV14	.	TRBJ1-2	.	CASSQDLNRNYGYTF	TGTGCCAGCAGCCAAGACTTGAACAGGAACTATGGCTACACCTTC
TRBV27	.	TRBJ1-1	.	CASRHGDRTNTEAFF	TGTGCCAGCAGGCACGGCGACAGGACGAACACTGAAGCTTTCTTT
TRBV9	TRBD1	TRBJ1-1	.	CASSTGQGGAFF	TGTGCCAGCAGCACGGGACAGGGGGGAGCTTTCTTT
TRBV27	TRBD2	TRBJ2-3	.	CASSLTSGGPRSRTDTQYF	TGTGCCAGCAGTTTAACTAGCGGGGGTCCTAGGTCCCGCACAGATACGCAGTATTTT
TRBV5-1	TRBD1	TRBJ1-1	.	CASSLGQNGLNTEAFF	TGCGCCAGCAGCCTGGGACAGAATGGGTTGAACACTGAAGCTTTCTTT
TRBV7-2	TRBD2	TRBJ2-2	.	CASSRSGGKDTGELFF	TGTGCCAGCAGCCGTAGCGGGGGAAAGGACACCGGGGAGCTGTTTTTT
TRBV6-5	TRBD2	TRBJ2-2	.	CASSYSGTRGTGELFF	TGTGCCAGCAGTTACTCGGGGACTAGAGGCACCGGGGAGCTGTTTTTT
TRBV6-5	.	TRBJ2-7	.	CASSLQSSYEQYF	TGTGCCAGCAGTTTACAGAGCTCCTACGAGCAGTACTTC